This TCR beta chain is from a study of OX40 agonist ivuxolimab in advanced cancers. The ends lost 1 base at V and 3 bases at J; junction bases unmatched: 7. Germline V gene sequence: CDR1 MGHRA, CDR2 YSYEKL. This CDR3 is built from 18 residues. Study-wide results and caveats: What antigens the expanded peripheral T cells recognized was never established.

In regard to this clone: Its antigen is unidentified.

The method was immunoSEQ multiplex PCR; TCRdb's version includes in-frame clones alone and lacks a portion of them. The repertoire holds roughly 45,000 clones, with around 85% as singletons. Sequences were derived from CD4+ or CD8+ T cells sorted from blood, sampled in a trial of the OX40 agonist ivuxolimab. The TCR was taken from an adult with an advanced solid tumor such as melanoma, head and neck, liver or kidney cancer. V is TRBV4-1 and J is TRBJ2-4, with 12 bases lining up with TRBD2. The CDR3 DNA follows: TGCGCCAGCAGCCAAGGGCTAGCGGGAGGGCCGGTCAAAAACATTCAGTACTTC. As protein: CASSQGLAGGPVKNIQYF.